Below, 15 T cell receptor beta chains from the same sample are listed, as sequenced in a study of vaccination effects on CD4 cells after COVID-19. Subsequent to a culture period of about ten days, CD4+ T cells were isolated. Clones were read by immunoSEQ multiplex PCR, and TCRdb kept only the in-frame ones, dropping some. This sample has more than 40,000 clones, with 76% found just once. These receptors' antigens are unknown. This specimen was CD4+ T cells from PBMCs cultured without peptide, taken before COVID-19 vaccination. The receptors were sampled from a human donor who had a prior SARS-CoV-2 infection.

CDR3 sequence: CASSLPPGQGIYEQYF. DNA of the CDR3: TGTGCCAGCAGCCTACCTCCGGGACAGGGGATCTACGAGCAGTACTTC. The chain uses TRBV5-4 and TRBJ2-7, with TRBD1 matching 10 bases. Unmatched junction bases numbered 10, after V lost 4 bases and J lost 3 bases. Germline CDR1 is SGHNT and CDR2 is YYREEE (reference sequence). CDR3 length: 16 residues.

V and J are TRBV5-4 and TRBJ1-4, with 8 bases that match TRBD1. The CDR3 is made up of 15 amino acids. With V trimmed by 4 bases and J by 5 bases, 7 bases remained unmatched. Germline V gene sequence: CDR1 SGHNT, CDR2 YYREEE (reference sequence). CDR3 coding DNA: TGTGCCAGCAGCCCAATGGCAGGGGGCAATGAAAAACTGTTTTTT. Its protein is CASSPMAGGNEKLFF.

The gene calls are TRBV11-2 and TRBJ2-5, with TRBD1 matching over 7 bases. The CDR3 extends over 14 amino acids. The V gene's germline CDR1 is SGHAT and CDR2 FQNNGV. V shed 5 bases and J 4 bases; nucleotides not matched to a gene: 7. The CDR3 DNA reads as TGTGCCAGCAGCCAAGACAGGGTGTTAGAGACCCAGTACTTC. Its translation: CASSQDRVLETQYF.

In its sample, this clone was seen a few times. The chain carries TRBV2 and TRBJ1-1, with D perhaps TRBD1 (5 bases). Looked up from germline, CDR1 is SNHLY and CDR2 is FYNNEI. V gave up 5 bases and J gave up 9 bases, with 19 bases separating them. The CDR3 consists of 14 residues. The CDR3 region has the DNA TGTGCCAGCAGTTCCGGCGGGGCCCACCTTAAAGCTTTCTTT. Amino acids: CASSSGGAHLKAFF. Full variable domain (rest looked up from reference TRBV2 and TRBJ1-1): EPEVTQTPSHQVTQMGQEVILRCVPISNHLYFYWYRQILGQKVEFLVSFYNNEISEKSEIFDDQFSVERPDGSNFTLKIRSTKLEDSAMYFCASSSGGAHLKAFFGQGTRLTVV.

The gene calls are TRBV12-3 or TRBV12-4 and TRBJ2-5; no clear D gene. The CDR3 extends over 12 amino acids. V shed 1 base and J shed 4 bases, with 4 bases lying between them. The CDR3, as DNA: TGTGCCAGCAGTTTAGAGGCAGAGACCCAGTACTTC. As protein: CASSLEAETQYF.

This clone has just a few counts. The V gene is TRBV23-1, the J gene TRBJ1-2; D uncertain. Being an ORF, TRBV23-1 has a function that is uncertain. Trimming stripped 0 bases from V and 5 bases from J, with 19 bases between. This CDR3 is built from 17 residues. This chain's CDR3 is CASSQSIIRIHQYGYTF. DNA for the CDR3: TGCGCCAGCAGTCAATCTATTATCCGAATCCACCAGTATGGCTACACCTTC.

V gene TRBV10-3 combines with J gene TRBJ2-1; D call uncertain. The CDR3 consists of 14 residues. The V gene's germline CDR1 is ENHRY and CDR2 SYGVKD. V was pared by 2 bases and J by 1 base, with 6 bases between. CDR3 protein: CAISETSSYNEQFF. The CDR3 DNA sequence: TGTGCCATCAGTGAGACGAGTTCCTACAATGAGCAGTTCTTC.

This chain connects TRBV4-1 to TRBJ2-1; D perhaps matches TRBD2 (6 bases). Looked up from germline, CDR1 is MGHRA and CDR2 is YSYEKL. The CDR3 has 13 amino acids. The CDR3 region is CAAGGVSYNEQFF. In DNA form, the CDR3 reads TGCGCGGCGGGCGGGGTGTCCTACAATGAGCAGTTCTTC.

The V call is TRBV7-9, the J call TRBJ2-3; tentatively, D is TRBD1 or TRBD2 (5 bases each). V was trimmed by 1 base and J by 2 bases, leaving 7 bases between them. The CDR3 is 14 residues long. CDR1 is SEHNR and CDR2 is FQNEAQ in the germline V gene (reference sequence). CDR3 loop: CASSLEGTTDTQYF. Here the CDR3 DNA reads TGTGCCAGCAGCTTAGAGGGGACCACAGATACGCAGTATTTT.

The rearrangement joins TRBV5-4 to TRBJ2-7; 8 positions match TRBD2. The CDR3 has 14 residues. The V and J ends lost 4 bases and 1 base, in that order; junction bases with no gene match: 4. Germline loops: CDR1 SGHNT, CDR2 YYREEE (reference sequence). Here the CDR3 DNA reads TGTGCCAGCAGCGGGGTAGCGGGGTCCTACGAGCAGTACTTC. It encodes CASSGVAGSYEQYF.

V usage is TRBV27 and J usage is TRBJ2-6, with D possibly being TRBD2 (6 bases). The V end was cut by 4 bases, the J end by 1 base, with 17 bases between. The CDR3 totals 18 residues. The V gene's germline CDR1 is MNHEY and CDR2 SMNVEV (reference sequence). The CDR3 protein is CASSSYLRRGSGANVLTF. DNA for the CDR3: TGTGCCAGCAGTTCCTATCTTAGGCGGGGTTCTGGGGCCAACGTCCTGACTTTC.

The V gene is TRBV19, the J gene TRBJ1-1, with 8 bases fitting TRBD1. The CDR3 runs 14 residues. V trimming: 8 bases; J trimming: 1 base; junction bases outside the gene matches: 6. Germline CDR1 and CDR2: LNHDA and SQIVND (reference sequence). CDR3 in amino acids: CASSTGAKNTEAFF. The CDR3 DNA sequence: TGTGCCAGTTCGACAGGGGCCAAGAACACTGAAGCTTTCTTT.

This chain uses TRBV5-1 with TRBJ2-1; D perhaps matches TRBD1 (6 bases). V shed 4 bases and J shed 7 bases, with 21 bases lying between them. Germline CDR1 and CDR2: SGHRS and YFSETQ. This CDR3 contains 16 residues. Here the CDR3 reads CASSGKVNRVPNEQFF. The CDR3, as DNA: TGCGCCAGCAGCGGGAAAGTAAACAGGGTTCCTAATGAGCAGTTCTTC. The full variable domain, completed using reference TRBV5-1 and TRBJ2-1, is KAGVTQTPRYLIKTRGQQVTLSCSPISGHRSVSWYQQTPGQGLQFLFEYFSETQRNKGNFPGRFSGRQFSNSRSEMNVSTLELGDSALYLCASSGKVNRVPNEQFFGPGTRLTVL.

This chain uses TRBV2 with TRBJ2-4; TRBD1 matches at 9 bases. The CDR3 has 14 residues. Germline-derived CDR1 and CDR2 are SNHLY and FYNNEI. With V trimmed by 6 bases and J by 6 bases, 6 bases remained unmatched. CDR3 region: CASSDRTGVNIQYF. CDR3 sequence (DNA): TGTGCCAGCAGCGATCGGACAGGGGTAAACATTCAGTACTTC. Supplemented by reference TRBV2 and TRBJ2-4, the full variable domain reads EPEVTQTPSHQVTQMGQEVILRCVPISNHLYFYWYRQILGQKVEFLVSFYNNEISEKSEIFDDQFSVERPDGSNFTLKIRSTKLEDSAMYFCASSDRTGVNIQYFGAGTRLSVL.

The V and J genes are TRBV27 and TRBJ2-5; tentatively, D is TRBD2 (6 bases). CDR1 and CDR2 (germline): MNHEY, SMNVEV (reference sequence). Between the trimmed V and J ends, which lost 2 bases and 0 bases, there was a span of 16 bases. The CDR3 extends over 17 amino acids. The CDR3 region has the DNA TGTGCCAGCAGTTTAGTTCGGGACTCTAAGGACCAAGAGACCCAGTACTTC. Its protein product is CASSLVRDSKDQETQYF.